This T cell receptor beta chain is drawn from a study of T cell responses to AZD1222 COVID-19 vaccine. Trimming pared 3 bases from V and 8 bases from J, leaving 15 bases between. The germline V gene has CDR1 KGHDR and CDR2 SFDVKD. This CDR3 region has 14 residues. Produced via immunoSEQ multiplex PCR; TCRdb's table is partial and in-frame only. The table has 160,000 or so clones, about nine tenths seen once. With regard to this clone: Its antigen is still unknown.

General study points: Samples come after the peak T cell response, not at day 14.

The chain combines TRBV24-1 with TRBJ1-2, with D possibly being TRBD1 (5 bases). The clonotype was recovered from an adult who had recovered from COVID-19. The sample was peripheral blood, taken after recovery from COVID-19. The chain's CDR3 is CATSDAGRQVGYTF. The CDR3 DNA is TGTGCCACCAGTGATGCAGGGCGGCAAGTAGGCTACACCTTC.